A selection of T cell receptor beta chains follows, all from one sample in a study of blood T cells in healthy people across ages. TCRdb re-derived calls from the 5' RACE reads in MiXCR, one entry per CDR3 protein. The sample records roughly 1,100,000 distinct CDR3 sequences, approximately 25% being singletons. These data also formed part of another study, on T cells of mothers and their children.

The material sequenced was blood. The receptor set was obtained from a girl aged 2 to 9 in good health. CDR3s include the opening cysteine and the closing phenylalanine or tryptophan. Fields, in order: clone size, D gene, V gene, J gene, CDR3 protein, CDR3 DNA. A D gene is named only where the DNA matches it firmly. Size is stated for part of the rows, as once, few or many counts, or as a class when the clone is expanded.

clone size: .; D gene: TRBD1; V gene: TRBV4-2; J gene: TRBJ2-1; CDR3 protein: CASSPTQGDFSWAEQFF; CDR3 DNA: TGTGCCAGCAGCCCTACACAGGGGGATTTTTCTTGGGCTGAGCAGTTCTTC
clone size: .; D gene: .; V gene: TRBV6-2/TRBV6-3; J gene: TRBJ1-5; CDR3 protein: CASSEINDGIQPQHF; CDR3 DNA: TGTGCCAGCAGCGAGATCAACGACGGAATCCAGCCCCAGCATTTT
clone size: .; D gene: .; V gene: TRBV6-2/TRBV6-3; J gene: TRBJ1-1; CDR3 protein: CTSRADSEHTEAFF; CDR3 DNA: TGTACCAGCAGGGCGGACAGTGAGCACACTGAAGCTTTCTTT
clone size: few; D gene: TRBD1; V gene: TRBV11-2; J gene: TRBJ2-7; CDR3 protein: CASSPIGTGGSEQYF; CDR3 DNA: TGTGCCAGCAGCCCCATCGGGACAGGGGGCTCCGAGCAGTACTTC
clone size: few; D gene: .; V gene: TRBV7-8; J gene: TRBJ2-7; CDR3 protein: CASRLLGVEQYF; CDR3 DNA: TGTGCCAGCAGATTACTCGGGGTCGAGCAGTACTTC
clone size: .; D gene: TRBD1; V gene: TRBV20-1; J gene: TRBJ2-3; CDR3 protein: CSAFRRQGGNTDTQYF; CDR3 DNA: TGCAGTGCTTTCCGACGACAGGGGGGTAACACAGATACGCAGTATTTT
clone size: few; D gene: .; V gene: TRBV20-1; J gene: TRBJ2-1; CDR3 protein: CSAGPPMGSYNEQFF; CDR3 DNA: TGCAGTGCTGGTCCCCCTATGGGGTCCTACAATGAGCAGTTCTTC
clone size: .; D gene: TRBD2; V gene: TRBV7-9; J gene: TRBJ2-7; CDR3 protein: CASSHLGGDRDYEQYF; CDR3 DNA: TGTGCCAGCAGCCACCTGGGGGGGGATCGTGACTACGAGCAGTACTTC
clone size: .; D gene: .; V gene: TRBV7-9; J gene: TRBJ2-1; CDR3 protein: CASSEVMGPSINEQFF; CDR3 DNA: TGTGCCAGCAGCGAAGTGATGGGACCTTCAATCAATGAGCAGTTCTTC
clone size: few; D gene: .; V gene: TRBV12-3/TRBV12-4; J gene: TRBJ2-1; CDR3 protein: CASSDTRESSYNEQFF; CDR3 DNA: TGTGCCAGCAGTGATACCCGAGAGAGCTCCTACAATGAGCAGTTCTTC
clone size: few; D gene: .; V gene: TRBV24-1; J gene: TRBJ2-7; CDR3 protein: CATKGEGYEQYF; CDR3 DNA: TGTGCCACCAAGGGAGAAGGCTACGAGCAGTACTTC
clone size: .; D gene: .; V gene: TRBV12-3/TRBV12-4; J gene: TRBJ2-1; CDR3 protein: CASSFSVGNEQFF; CDR3 DNA: TGTGCCAGCAGTTTTTCCGTGGGCAATGAGCAGTTCTTC
clone size: .; D gene: TRBD2; V gene: TRBV19; J gene: TRBJ2-1; CDR3 protein: CASSILAGSDNEQFF; CDR3 DNA: TGTGCCAGTAGTATATTAGCGGGATCAGACAATGAGCAGTTCTTC
clone size: many; D gene: .; V gene: TRBV18; J gene: TRBJ2-7; CDR3 protein: CASANDDYEQYF; CDR3 DNA: TGTGCCAGCGCAAACGACGACTACGAGCAGTACTTC
clone size: .; D gene: .; V gene: TRBV20-1; J gene: TRBJ2-7; CDR3 protein: CSARDGESVAYEQYF; CDR3 DNA: TGCAGTGCTAGAGATGGGGAGTCTGTTGCCTACGAGCAGTACTTC
clone size: .; D gene: TRBD1; V gene: TRBV24-1; J gene: TRBJ2-4; CDR3 protein: CATSPGTGVLVKNIQYF; CDR3 DNA: TGTGCCACCAGCCCCGGGACAGGGGTTTTGGTCAAAAACATTCAGTACTTC
clone size: .; D gene: .; V gene: TRBV10-3; J gene: TRBJ2-3; CDR3 protein: CAIVGQGTDTQYF; CDR3 DNA: TGTGCCATCGTTGGGCAGGGCACAGATACGCAGTATTTT
clone size: few; D gene: .; V gene: TRBV27; J gene: TRBJ1-4; CDR3 protein: CASSYIQLFF; CDR3 DNA: TGTGCCAGCAGTTACATACAACTGTTTTTT
clone size: few; D gene: .; V gene: TRBV20-1; J gene: TRBJ2-1; CDR3 protein: CSAGDLFYNEQFF; CDR3 DNA: TGCAGTGCTGGGGACCTATTCTACAATGAGCAGTTCTTC
clone size: .; D gene: .; V gene: TRBV3-1; J gene: TRBJ1-1; CDR3 protein: CASSQSWSANTEAFF; CDR3 DNA: TGTGCCAGCAGCCAAAGCTGGTCCGCGAACACTGAAGCTTTCTTT
clone size: few; D gene: TRBD1; V gene: TRBV20-1; J gene: TRBJ2-3; CDR3 protein: CSANVQGALDTQYF; CDR3 DNA: TGCAGTGCTAACGTGCAGGGGGCGTTAGATACGCAGTATTTT
clone size: .; D gene: .; V gene: TRBV29-1; J gene: TRBJ1-1; CDR3 protein: CSVEDLTWNTEAFF; CDR3 DNA: TGCAGCGTTGAAGATCTTACTTGGAACACTGAAGCTTTCTTT
clone size: .; D gene: .; V gene: TRBV29-1; J gene: TRBJ2-4; CDR3 protein: CSVAPLTLNIQYF; CDR3 DNA: TGCAGCGTTGCGCCACTCACCTTAAACATTCAGTACTTC
clone size: few; D gene: .; V gene: TRBV27; J gene: TRBJ2-2; CDR3 protein: CASSGRGGLGELFF; CDR3 DNA: TGTGCCAGCAGTGGACGAGGGGGTTTGGGGGAGCTGTTTTTT
clone size: few; D gene: .; V gene: TRBV6-5; J gene: TRBJ1-2; CDR3 protein: CASSLARVGGYTF; CDR3 DNA: TGTGCCAGCAGTTTGGCAAGGGTGGGTGGCTACACCTTC
clone size: .; D gene: TRBD1; V gene: TRBV7-2; J gene: TRBJ2-7; CDR3 protein: CASSKGQGHSYEQYF; CDR3 DNA: TGTGCCAGCAGCAAGGGACAGGGCCACTCCTACGAGCAGTACTTC
clone size: .; D gene: TRBD1; V gene: TRBV12-3/TRBV12-4; J gene: TRBJ2-5; CDR3 protein: CASRLSRGRETQYF; CDR3 DNA: TGTGCCAGCAGACTGAGCAGGGGGCGGGAGACCCAGTACTTC
clone size: few; D gene: TRBD1; V gene: TRBV27; J gene: TRBJ2-1; CDR3 protein: CASSLSTLGQGNYNEQFF; CDR3 DNA: TGTGCCAGCAGTTTATCGACCCTGGGACAGGGGAATTACAATGAGCAGTTCTTC
clone size: .; D gene: TRBD1; V gene: TRBV20-1; J gene: TRBJ2-7; CDR3 protein: CSAKNTGTEGWGEQYF; CDR3 DNA: TGCAGTGCTAAGAACACCGGGACAGAAGGTTGGGGCGAGCAGTACTTC
clone size: .; D gene: .; V gene: TRBV11-2; J gene: TRBJ2-5; CDR3 protein: CASSPYTAGKETQYF; CDR3 DNA: TGTGCCAGCAGCCCGTACACGGCGGGGAAAGAGACCCAGTACTTC